This TCR beta chain stems from a study of blood T cell repertoires in COVID-19. Study at large: Acute and convalescent COVID-19 specimens originated in the United States, Italy and Spain.

This CDR3 is 15 amino acids long. Germline V gene lookup returns CDR1 SGHRS and CDR2 YFSETQ. V lost 4 bases to trimming and J lost 2 bases; unmatched junction nucleotides: 5. Original handling: Researchers report that nucleated cell counts were estimated from reference gene primer amplification. Generated by immunoSEQ multiplex PCR, the TCRdb table keeps only in-frame clones and is missing some. V and J calls and clone size are those listed in that table; D and trimming were worked out from the DNA. The profile shows roughly 100,000 clones, roughly 80% of them singletons. Sequencing was performed on peripheral blood. The source of this sequence is a man aged 80 or over with COVID-19, enrolled during active disease. The V call is TRBV5-1, the J call TRBJ1-4, with TRBD1 matching 7 bases. DNA of the CDR3: TGCGCCAGCAGCGACGAACAGGGGACTAATGAAAAACTGTTTTTT. It codes for CASSDEQGTNEKLFF.